The source of this T cell receptor beta chain is a study of T cell responses to AZD1222 COVID-19 vaccine. Study results and caveats: Regions left unmutated in variants are reportedly the target of nearly half of spike-specific TCRs. CD4 TCRs covered the whole spike, strongest at regions 160-218 and 743-854. Females outnumbered males among donors, who were mostly white British; clonal diversity was possibly underestimated.

TCRdb's table, derived via immunoSEQ multiplex PCR, lists solely in-frame clones and lacks some. Of around 150,000 clones listed, about 91% were seen once; the top ten hold about 3.4%. Germline V gives CDR1 LGHDT, CDR2 YNNKEL (reference sequence). The CDR3 spans 15 residues. The V and J ends lost 4 bases and 3 bases, in that order; junction bases with no gene match: 6. On this clone: Its antigen is still unknown.

The V and J genes are TRBV3-1 (or the pseudogene TRBV3-2) and TRBJ2-7; 10 bases map to TRBD1. Sequencing used peripheral blood, obtained on day 0 of MenACWY control vaccination. The clonotype was recovered from an adult in good health. CDR3 protein: CASSRGTGANYEQYF. The DNA of the CDR3 is TGTGCCAGCAGCCGCGGGACAGGGGCCAACTACGAGCAGTACTTC.